This record covers a single TCR beta chain. What it binds is unknown. These data originate in a study of T-cell reconstitution after alpha-beta-depleted transplantation in children. Study-level results: For some patients, TCRbeta diversity was high at day 60 because of recipient T cells and thymic progenitors that survived. At one year after transplant, newly produced T cells mostly accounted for T-cell counts and diversity. Reports say that about two months after transplant, the alpha-beta T cells came out of several hundred graft clones that had expanded.

The germline V gene encodes CDR1 KGHDR and CDR2 SFDVKD. V shed 2 bases and J 4 bases; nucleotides not matched to a gene: 6. CDR3 length: 15 amino acids. TCRbeta library preparation incorporated unique molecular identifiers. TCRdb re-called the PCR reads through MiXCR, storing one row per CDR3 protein. Among around 450,000 distinct CDR3 sequences, around 15% were seen once, and the ten largest hold roughly 27%. The J gene is TRBJ1-2, the V gene TRBV24-1; TRBD1 matches 7 bases. The sequencing used PBMCs, mostly from graft donor cells, collected 360 days after TCRalphabeta/CD19-depleted stem cell transplant. The receptor's source is a boy under two years old who had a stem cell transplant for Wiskott-Aldrich syndrome, so the T cells may come from the graft donor. The CDR3 protein is CATSDSRTGTYGYTF. In DNA form, the CDR3 reads TGTGCCACCAGTGATTCACGGACAGGCACCTATGGCTACACCTTC.